Each of the 4 T cell receptor beta chains below was sequenced from the same sample in a study of blood T cell repertoires in COVID-19 (dated by TCRdb to 2018 to 2020). The method was the immunoSEQ multiplex PCR assay. TCRdb retrieved this table from immuneACCESS and kept in-frame rearrangements only. Not all clones are present; in checked studies, unresolved V genes account for under half, and no reason is known for the remainder. A total of more than 300,000 clones appear in this sample, around 82% of them only once. The top ten hold 0.95% to 1.5% of the sample. Sequencing was carried out using peripheral blood. The receptors derive from a woman aged 45-65 years with acute or convalescent COVID-19.

The rearrangement uses TRBV19 and TRBJ1-1, with 9 nucleotides matching TRBD1. Germline values: CDR1 LNHDA, CDR2 SQIVND (reference sequence). V shed 4 bases, J shed 5 bases, and the junction held 2 bases outside the gene matches. This CDR3 has 13 amino acids. The CDR3 reads CASSRDRETEAFF. The CDR3 region has the DNA TGTGCCAGTAGTAGGGACAGGGAGACTGAAGCTTTCTTT.

About this clone itself: This same CDR3 is encoded by further DNA sequences in the sample. The rearrangement joins TRBV9 to TRBJ2-5; 7 bases line up with TRBD2. Trimming cost V 3 bases and J 2 bases; bases outside gene matches: 1. The CDR3 contains 13 residues. Looked up from germline, CDR1 is SGDLS and CDR2 is YYNGEE. Written as DNA, the CDR3 is TGTGCCAGCAGCGCGCGGGGGCAAGAGACCCAGTACTTC. It encodes CASSARGQETQYF.

This rearrangement joins TRBV6-2 or TRBV6-3 to TRBJ2-2; weak D call: TRBD2 (6 bases). V dropped 6 bases and J dropped 4 bases, with 15 bases sitting between them. The CDR3 is 15 residues long. CDR1 is MNHEY, CDR2 SVGEGT, per germline. The CDR3 reads CASSVGLAPTGELFF. CDR3 bases: TGTGCCAGCAGCGTTGGGCTAGCGCCCACCGGGGAGCTGTTTTTT.

The chain uses TRBV30 and TRBJ2-1, with 10 bases matching TRBD1. J lost 8 bases, V lost 1 base, and 8 bases had no gene match. In germline, CDR1 is GTSNPN, CDR2 SVGIG (reference sequence). The CDR3 consists of 15 residues. DNA for the CDR3: TGTGCCTGGAGTGGGGCCCGGGACAGGGGAGATGAGCAGTTCTTC. This sequence encodes CAWSGARDRGDEQFF.